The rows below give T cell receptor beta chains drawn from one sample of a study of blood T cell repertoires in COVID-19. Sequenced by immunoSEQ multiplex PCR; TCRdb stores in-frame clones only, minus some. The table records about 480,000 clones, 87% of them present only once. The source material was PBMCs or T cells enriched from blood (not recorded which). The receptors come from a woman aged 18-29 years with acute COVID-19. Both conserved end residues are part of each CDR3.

cdr3_aa: CAISEQGDGYTF
v_call: TRBV10-3
j_call: TRBJ1-2

cdr3_aa: CASSPLSRRKNTGELFF
v_call: TRBV7-9
j_call: TRBJ2-2

cdr3_aa: CASGQSQGWDYGYTF
v_call: TRBV12-5
j_call: TRBJ1-2

cdr3_aa: CASSQPGLAGATGETQYF
v_call: TRBV3-1/TRBV3-2
j_call: TRBJ2-5

cdr3_aa: CSVERRYEGGYGYTF
v_call: TRBV29-1
j_call: TRBJ1-2

cdr3_aa: CSVGTGKLEKLFF
v_call: TRBV29-1
j_call: TRBJ1-4

cdr3_aa: CASSTRQPNQPQHF
v_call: TRBV27
j_call: TRBJ1-5

cdr3_aa: CASSGDSTDTQYF
v_call: TRBV12-3/TRBV12-4
j_call: TRBJ2-3

cdr3_aa: CASSREGFFGPTDTQYF
v_call: TRBV5-6
j_call: TRBJ2-3

cdr3_aa: CAIQTGNTGELFF
v_call: TRBV19
j_call: TRBJ2-2

cdr3_aa: CATADRDGDTQYF
v_call: TRBV19
j_call: TRBJ2-3

cdr3_aa: CASSYDIAGGNTIYF
v_call: TRBV4-1
j_call: TRBJ1-3

cdr3_aa: CASSVRNRDRVEKLFF
v_call: TRBV21-1
j_call: TRBJ1-4

cdr3_aa: CASRGQYNSPLHF
v_call: TRBV2
j_call: TRBJ1-6

cdr3_aa: CASSSPHGTVNTGELFF
v_call: TRBV9
j_call: TRBJ2-2

cdr3_aa: CASSPYRGGPNTGELFF
v_call: TRBV7-3
j_call: TRBJ2-2

cdr3_aa: CASSPIAGGQGAETQYF
v_call: TRBV7-3
j_call: TRBJ2-5

cdr3_aa: CSISRGDNQPQHF
v_call: TRBV29-1
j_call: TRBJ1-5

cdr3_aa: CASILTGVGTEAFF
v_call: TRBV27
j_call: TRBJ1-1

cdr3_aa: CASSPGGDYEQYF
v_call: TRBV7-2
j_call: TRBJ2-7

cdr3_aa: CSVAGQVNQPQHF
v_call: TRBV29-1
j_call: TRBJ1-5

cdr3_aa: CASSIGTGTLSGNTIYF
v_call: TRBV19
j_call: TRBJ1-3

cdr3_aa: CASSQSNRDYGYTF
v_call: TRBV7-2
j_call: TRBJ1-2

cdr3_aa: CASSLSPGNTGELFF
v_call: TRBV7-2
j_call: TRBJ2-2

cdr3_aa: CASSESGRAPNEQFF
v_call: TRBV5-4
j_call: TRBJ2-1

cdr3_aa: CASSLAWGAGNTIYF
v_call: TRBV5-1
j_call: TRBJ1-3

cdr3_aa: CASNRLSYEQYF
v_call: TRBV2
j_call: TRBJ2-7

cdr3_aa: CASSLNLGGGSTDTQYF
v_call: TRBV5-4
j_call: TRBJ2-3

cdr3_aa: CASSQARGNTIYF
v_call: TRBV14
j_call: TRBJ1-3

cdr3_aa: CASSDRDTYGYTF
v_call: TRBV6-2/TRBV6-3
j_call: TRBJ1-2

cdr3_aa: CASRLQGSLFQSYGYTF
v_call: TRBV19
j_call: TRBJ1-2

cdr3_aa: CASSLDLGGETDTQYF
v_call: TRBV5-6
j_call: TRBJ2-3

cdr3_aa: CASRSDRASTQYF
v_call: TRBV23-1
j_call: TRBJ2-3

cdr3_aa: CASSLNRDREVWLYGYTF
v_call: TRBV14
j_call: TRBJ1-2

cdr3_aa: CASSTRLFVGAGRSSYNEQFF
v_call: TRBV27
j_call: TRBJ2-1

cdr3_aa: CAIRGDTGDFGNTIYF
v_call: TRBV10-3
j_call: TRBJ1-3

cdr3_aa: CASRMRDRASYEQFF
v_call: TRBV6-5
j_call: TRBJ2-1

cdr3_aa: CASSQDRSGGTEAFF
v_call: TRBV4-2
j_call: TRBJ1-1

cdr3_aa: CASSLGGFNYNEQFF
v_call: TRBV7-8
j_call: TRBJ2-1

cdr3_aa: CASSLVPEYSYGYTF
v_call: TRBV7-9
j_call: TRBJ1-2

cdr3_aa: CASSPADGAYEQYF
v_call: TRBV18
j_call: TRBJ2-7

cdr3_aa: CSAPGYSPGTEAFF
v_call: TRBV29-1
j_call: TRBJ1-1

cdr3_aa: CASSLWSSGIDTGELFF
v_call: TRBV27
j_call: TRBJ2-2

cdr3_aa: CATSYRSGSRTDTQYF
v_call: TRBV15
j_call: TRBJ2-3

cdr3_aa: CASSYYSLNTGELFF
v_call: TRBV6-5
j_call: TRBJ2-2

cdr3_aa: CASSPGSQGNYEQYF
v_call: TRBV5-1
j_call: TRBJ2-7

cdr3_aa: CASKPGQGTEAFF
v_call: TRBV10-1
j_call: TRBJ1-1

cdr3_aa: CASTHSGGHTDTQYF
v_call: TRBV5-1
j_call: TRBJ2-3

cdr3_aa: CASSSGTFDEQFF
v_call: TRBV7-9
j_call: TRBJ2-1

cdr3_aa: CASSLSQDTYGYTF
v_call: TRBV9
j_call: TRBJ1-2

cdr3_aa: CASSIVSNTGELFF
v_call: TRBV7-2
j_call: TRBJ2-2

cdr3_aa: CASSQEWGPGNYGYTF
v_call: TRBV4-3
j_call: TRBJ1-2

cdr3_aa: CAITREIPGASGNTIYF
v_call: TRBV10-3
j_call: TRBJ1-3